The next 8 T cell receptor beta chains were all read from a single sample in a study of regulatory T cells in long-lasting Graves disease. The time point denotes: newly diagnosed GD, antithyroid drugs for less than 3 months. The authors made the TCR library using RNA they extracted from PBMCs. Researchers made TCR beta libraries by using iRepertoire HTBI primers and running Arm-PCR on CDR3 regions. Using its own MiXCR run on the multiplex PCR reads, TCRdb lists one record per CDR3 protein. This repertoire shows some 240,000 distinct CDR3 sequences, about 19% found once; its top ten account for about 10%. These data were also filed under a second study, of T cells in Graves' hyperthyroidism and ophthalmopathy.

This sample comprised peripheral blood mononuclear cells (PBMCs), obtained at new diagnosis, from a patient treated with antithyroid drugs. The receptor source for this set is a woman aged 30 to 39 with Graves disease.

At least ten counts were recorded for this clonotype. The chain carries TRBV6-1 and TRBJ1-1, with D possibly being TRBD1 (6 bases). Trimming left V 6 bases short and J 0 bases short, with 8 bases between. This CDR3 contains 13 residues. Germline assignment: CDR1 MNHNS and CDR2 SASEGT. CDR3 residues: CASSEGVNTEAFF. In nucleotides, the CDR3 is TGTGCCAGCAGCGAGGGGGTGAACACTGAAGCTTTCTTT.

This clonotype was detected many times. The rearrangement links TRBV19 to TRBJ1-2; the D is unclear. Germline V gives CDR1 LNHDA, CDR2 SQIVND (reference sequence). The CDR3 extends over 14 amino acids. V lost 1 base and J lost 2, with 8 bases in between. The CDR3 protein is CASSIAHSNYGYTF. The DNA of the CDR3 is TGTGCCAGTAGTATAGCACACAGCAACTATGGCTACACCTTC. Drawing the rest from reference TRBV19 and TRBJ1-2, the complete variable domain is DGGITQSPKYLFRKEGQNVTLSCEQNLNHDAMYWYRQDPGQGLRLIYYSQIVNDFQKGDIAEGYSVSREKKESFPLTVTSAQKNPTAFYLCASSIAHSNYGYTFGSGTRLTVV.

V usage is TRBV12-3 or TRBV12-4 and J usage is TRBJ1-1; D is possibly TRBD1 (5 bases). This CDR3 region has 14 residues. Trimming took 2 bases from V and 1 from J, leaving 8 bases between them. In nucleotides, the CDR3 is TGTGCCAGCAGTTTAAAGGGGAGGAACACTGAAGCTTTCTTT. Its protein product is CASSLKGRNTEAFF.

This chain's CDR3 is CASSFGGTGGEKLFF. The CDR3 region has the DNA TGCGCCAGCAGCTTCGGGGGGACAGGGGGAGAAAAACTGTTTTTT. This rearrangement joins TRBV5-1 to TRBJ1-4, with 11 bases that match TRBD1. Germline lookup yields CDR1 SGHRS and CDR2 YFSETQ. After removal of 2 bases from V and 8 bases from J, the junction contained 5 bases not matched to a gene. CDR3 size: 15 residues.

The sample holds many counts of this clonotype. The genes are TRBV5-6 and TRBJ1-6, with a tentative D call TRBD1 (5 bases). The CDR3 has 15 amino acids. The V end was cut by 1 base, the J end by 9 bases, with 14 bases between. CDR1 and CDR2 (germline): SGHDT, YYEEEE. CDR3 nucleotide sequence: TGTGCCAGCAGCTTGATTTGGCAGGGAAGTTCACCCCTCCACTTT. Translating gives CASSLIWQGSSPLHF.

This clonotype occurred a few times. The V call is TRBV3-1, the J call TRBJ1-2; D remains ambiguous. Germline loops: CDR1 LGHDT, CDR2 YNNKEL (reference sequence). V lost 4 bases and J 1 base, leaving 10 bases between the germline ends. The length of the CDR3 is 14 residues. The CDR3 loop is CASSLKGVNYGYTF. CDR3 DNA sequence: TGTGCCAGCAGCCTTAAGGGCGTTAACTATGGCTACACCTTC.

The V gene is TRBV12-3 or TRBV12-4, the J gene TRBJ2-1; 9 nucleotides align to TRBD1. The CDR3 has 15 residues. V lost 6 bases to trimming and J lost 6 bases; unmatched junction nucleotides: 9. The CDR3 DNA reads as TGTGCCAGCAGCCCTACCGGGACAGGGAGCAATGAGCAGTTCTTC. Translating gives CASSPTGTGSNEQFF.

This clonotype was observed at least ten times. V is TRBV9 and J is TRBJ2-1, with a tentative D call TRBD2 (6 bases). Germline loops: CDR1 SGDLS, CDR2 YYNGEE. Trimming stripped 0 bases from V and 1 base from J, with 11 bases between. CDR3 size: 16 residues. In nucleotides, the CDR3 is TGTGCCAGCAGCGTAGCTAATGGGGGGTCCTACAATGAGCAGTTCTTC. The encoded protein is CASSVANGGSYNEQFF.